This T cell receptor (beta chain) emerged from a study of T cell responses to AZD1222 COVID-19 vaccine. Germline CDR1 SGHRS, CDR2 YFSETQ. This CDR3 spans 15 amino acids. After removal of 4 bases from V and 2 bases from J, the junction contained 4 bases not matched to a gene. Here immunoSEQ multiplex PCR was the method, and the copy in TCRdb shows in-frame clones only, minus some. The sample records around 250,000 clones, 85% to 95% being singletons. The TCR comes from an adult in good health. The chain employs TRBV5-1 and TRBJ2-5; 11 nucleotides agree with TRBD2. The sample was peripheral blood, taken on day 0 of AZD1222 vaccination. The CDR3 loop reads CASSLLAGGQETQYF. CDR3 sequence (DNA): TGCGCCAGCAGCCTATTAGCGGGAGGGCAAGAGACCCAGTACTTC.